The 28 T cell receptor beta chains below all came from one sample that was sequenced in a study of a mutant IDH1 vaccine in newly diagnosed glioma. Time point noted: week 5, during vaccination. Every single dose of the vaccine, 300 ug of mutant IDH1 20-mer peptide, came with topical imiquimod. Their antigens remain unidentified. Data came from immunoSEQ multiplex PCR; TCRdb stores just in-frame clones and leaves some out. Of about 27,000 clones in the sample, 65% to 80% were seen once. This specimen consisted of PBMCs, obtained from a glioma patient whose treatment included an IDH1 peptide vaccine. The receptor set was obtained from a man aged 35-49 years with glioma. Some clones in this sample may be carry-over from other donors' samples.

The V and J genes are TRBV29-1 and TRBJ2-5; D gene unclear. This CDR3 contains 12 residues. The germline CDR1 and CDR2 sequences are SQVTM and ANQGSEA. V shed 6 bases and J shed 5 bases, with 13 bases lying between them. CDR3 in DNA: TGCAGCGTGGGCCCTTCTTCTGAGACCCAGTACTTC. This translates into CSVGPSSETQYF. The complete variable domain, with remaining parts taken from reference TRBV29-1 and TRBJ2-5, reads SAVISQKPSRDICQRGTSLTIQCQVDSQVTMMFWYRQQPGQSLTLIATANQGSEATYESGFVIDKFPISRPNLTFSTLTVSNMSPEDSSIYLCSVGPSSETQYFGPGTRLLVL.

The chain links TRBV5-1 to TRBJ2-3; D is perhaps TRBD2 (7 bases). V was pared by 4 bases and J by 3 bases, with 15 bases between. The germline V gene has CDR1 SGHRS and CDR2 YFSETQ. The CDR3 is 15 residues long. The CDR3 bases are TGCGCCAGCAGCAACCTGGGGGGGGCAACAGATACGCAGTATTTT. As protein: CASSNLGGATDTQYF.

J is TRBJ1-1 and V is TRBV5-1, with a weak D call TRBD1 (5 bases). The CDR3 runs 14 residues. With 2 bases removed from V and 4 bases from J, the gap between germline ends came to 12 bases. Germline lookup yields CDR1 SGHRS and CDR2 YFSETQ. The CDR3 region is CASSFGPQGTEAFF. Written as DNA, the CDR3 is TGCGCCAGCAGCTTTGGGCCCCAGGGCACTGAAGCTTTCTTT.

The CDR3 region is CASSQDQDVWDADTQYF. Written as DNA, the CDR3 is TGCGCCAGCAGCCAAGATCAGGACGTCTGGGATGCAGATACGCAGTATTTT. The chain couples TRBV4-3 to TRBJ2-3; no clear D. V lost 0 bases and J lost 4, with 17 bases in between. The CDR3 is made up of 17 amino acids. Germline V gene lookup returns CDR1 LGHNA and CDR2 YSLEER.

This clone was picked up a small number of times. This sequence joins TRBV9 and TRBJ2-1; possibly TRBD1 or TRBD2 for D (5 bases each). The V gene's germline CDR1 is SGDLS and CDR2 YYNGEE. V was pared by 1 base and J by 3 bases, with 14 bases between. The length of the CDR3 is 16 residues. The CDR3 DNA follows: TGTGCCAGCAGCGTATCAGGGACCTTGGGCTACAATGAGCAGTTCTTC. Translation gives CASSVSGTLGYNEQFF.

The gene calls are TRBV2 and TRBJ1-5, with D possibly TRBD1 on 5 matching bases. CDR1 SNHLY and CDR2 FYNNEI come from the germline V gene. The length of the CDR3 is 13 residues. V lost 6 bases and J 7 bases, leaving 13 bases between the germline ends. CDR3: CASSPGGRQPQHF. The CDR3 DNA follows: TGTGCCAGCAGCCCGGGGGGGAGGCAGCCCCAGCATTTT.

This chain's CDR3 is CASSISSQRGKDTQYF. The DNA of the CDR3 is TGTGCCAGTAGTATATCCTCCCAGCGGGGGAAAGATACGCAGTATTTT. The chain carries TRBV19 and TRBJ2-3, with 8 positions matching TRBD2. Germline-derived CDR1 and CDR2 are LNHDA and SQIVND (reference sequence). This CDR3 has 16 residues. Germline trimming cut 2 bases from V and 5 bases from J; bases unmatched to any gene: 9. The full variable domain, its missing parts supplied by reference TRBV19 and TRBJ2-3, is DGGITQSPKYLFRKEGQNVTLSCEQNLNHDAMYWYRQDPGQGLRLIYYSQIVNDFQKGDIAEGYSVSREKKESFPLTVTSAQKNPTAFYLCASSISSQRGKDTQYFGPGTRLTVL.

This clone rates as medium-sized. CDR3 amino acids: CAWSVRENTEAFF. CDR3 DNA: TGTGCCTGGAGTGTACGGGAGAACACTGAAGCTTTCTTT. This chain uses TRBV30 with TRBJ1-1; D is undetermined. Trimming cost V 0 bases and J 1 base, with 6 bases left between them. Looked up from germline, CDR1 is GTSNPN and CDR2 is SVGIG (reference sequence). This CDR3 is 13 amino acids long.

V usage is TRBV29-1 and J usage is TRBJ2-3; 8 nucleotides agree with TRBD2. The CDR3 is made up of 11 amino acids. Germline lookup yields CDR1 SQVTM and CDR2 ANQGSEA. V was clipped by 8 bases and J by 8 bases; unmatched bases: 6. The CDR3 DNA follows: TGCAGCATTCGGACTAGCCCTACGCAGTATTTT. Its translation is CSIRTSPTQYF.

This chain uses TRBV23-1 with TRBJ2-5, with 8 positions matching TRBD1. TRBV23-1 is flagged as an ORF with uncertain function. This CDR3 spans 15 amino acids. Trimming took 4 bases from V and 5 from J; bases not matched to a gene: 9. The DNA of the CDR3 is TGCGCCAGCAGTCTGGCAGGGGGCGTGTGGGAGACCCAGTACTTC. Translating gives CASSLAGGVWETQYF.

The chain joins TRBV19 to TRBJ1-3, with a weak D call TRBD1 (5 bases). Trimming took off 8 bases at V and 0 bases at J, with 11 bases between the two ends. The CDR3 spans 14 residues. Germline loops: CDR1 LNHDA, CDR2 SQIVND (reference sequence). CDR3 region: CASSTARSGNTIYF. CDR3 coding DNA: TGTGCCAGTTCGACAGCACGCTCTGGAAACACCATATATTTT.

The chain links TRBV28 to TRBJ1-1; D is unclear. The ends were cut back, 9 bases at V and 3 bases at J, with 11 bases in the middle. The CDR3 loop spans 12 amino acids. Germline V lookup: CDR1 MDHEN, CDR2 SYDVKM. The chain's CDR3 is CASTRVDTEAFF. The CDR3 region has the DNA TGTGCCAGTACGAGGGTGGACACTGAAGCTTTCTTT.

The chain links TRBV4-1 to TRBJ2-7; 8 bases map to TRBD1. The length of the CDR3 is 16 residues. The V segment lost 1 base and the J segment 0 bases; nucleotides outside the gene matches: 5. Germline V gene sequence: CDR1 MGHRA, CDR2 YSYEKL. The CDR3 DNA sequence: TGCGCCAGCAGCCAAGGGTGGGGACAGGCCTCCTACGAGCAGTACTTC. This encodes CASSQGWGQASYEQYF.

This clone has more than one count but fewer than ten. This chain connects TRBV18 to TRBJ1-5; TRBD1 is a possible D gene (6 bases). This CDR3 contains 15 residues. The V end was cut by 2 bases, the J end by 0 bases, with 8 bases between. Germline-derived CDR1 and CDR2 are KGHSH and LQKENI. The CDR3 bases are TGTGCCAGCTCACCAGTGGACAGTAGCAATCAGCCCCAGCATTTT. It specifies CASSPVDSSNQPQHF.

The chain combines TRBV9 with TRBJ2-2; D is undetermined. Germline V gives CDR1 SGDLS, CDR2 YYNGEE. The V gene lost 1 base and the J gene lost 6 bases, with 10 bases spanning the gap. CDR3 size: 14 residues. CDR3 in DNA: TGTGCCAGCAGCGTATCGGAAAGGGCCGGGGAGCTGTTTTTT. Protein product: CASSVSERAGELFF.

CDR3 bases: TGCAGCGTGGCTGATTCCTACGAGCAGTACTTC. It encodes CSVADSYEQYF. V is TRBV29-1 and J is TRBJ2-7; D remains unclear. The V and J ends lost 6 bases and 1 base respectively, with 7 bases between them. CDR1 SQVTM and CDR2 ANQGSEA come from the germline V gene. CDR3 length: 11 amino acids.

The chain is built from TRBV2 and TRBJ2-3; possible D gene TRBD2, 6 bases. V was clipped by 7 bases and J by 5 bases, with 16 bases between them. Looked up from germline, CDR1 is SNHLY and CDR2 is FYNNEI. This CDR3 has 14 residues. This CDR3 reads CASKAGNNRDTQYF. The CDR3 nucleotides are TGTGCCAGCAAGGCGGGGAATAACCGAGATACGCAGTATTTT.

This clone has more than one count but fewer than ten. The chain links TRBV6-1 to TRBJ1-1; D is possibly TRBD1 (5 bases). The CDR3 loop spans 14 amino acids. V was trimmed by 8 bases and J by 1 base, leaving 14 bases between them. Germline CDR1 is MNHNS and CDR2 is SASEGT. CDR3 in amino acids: CASQFWGPNTEAFF. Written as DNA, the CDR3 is TGTGCCAGCCAATTCTGGGGACCGAACACTGAAGCTTTCTTT.

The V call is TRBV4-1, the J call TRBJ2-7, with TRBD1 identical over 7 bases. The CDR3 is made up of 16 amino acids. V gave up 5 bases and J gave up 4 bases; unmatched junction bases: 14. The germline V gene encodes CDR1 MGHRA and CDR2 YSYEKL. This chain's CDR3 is CASSNATGSPVYEQYF. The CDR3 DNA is TGCGCCAGCAGCAACGCGACAGGGAGCCCCGTGTACGAGCAGTACTTC.

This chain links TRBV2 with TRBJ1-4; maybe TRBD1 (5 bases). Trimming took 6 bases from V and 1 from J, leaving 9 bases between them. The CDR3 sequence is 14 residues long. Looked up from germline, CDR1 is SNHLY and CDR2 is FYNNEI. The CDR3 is CASRLTVTNEKLFF. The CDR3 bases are TGTGCCAGCAGGCTGACAGTAACTAATGAAAAACTGTTTTTT.

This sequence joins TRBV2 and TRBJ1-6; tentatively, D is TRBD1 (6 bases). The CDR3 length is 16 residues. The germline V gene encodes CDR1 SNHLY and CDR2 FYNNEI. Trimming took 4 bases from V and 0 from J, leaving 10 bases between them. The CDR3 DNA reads TGTGCCAGCAGTGGACAGGAGGGCTCCTATAATTCACCCCTCCACTTT. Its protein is CASSGQEGSYNSPLHF.

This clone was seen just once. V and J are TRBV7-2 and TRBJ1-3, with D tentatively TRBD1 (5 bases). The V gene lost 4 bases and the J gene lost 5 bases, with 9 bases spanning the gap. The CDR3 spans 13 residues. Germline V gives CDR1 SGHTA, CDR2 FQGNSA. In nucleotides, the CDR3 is TGTGCCAGCAGCTCCGGGGCCAGAAACACCATATATTTT. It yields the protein CASSSGARNTIYF.

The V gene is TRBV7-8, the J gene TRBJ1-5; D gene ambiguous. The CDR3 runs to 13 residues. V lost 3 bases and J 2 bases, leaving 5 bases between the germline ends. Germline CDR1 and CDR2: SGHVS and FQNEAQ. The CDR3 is CASSFGGNQPQHF. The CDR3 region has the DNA TGTGCCAGCAGCTTTGGAGGCAATCAGCCCCAGCATTTT. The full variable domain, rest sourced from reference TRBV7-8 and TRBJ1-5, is GAGVSQSPRYKVAKRGQDVALRCDPISGHVSLFWYQQALGQGPEFLTYFQNEAQLDKSGLPSDRFFAERPEGSVSTLKIQRTQQEDSAVYLCASSFGGNQPQHFGDGTRLSIL.

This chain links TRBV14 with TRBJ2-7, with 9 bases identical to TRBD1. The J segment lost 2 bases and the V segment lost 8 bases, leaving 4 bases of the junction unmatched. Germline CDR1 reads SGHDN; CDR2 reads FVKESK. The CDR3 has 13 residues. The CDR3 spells CASRDRGAYEQYF. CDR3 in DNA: TGTGCCAGCCGAGACAGGGGGGCCTACGAGCAGTACTTC.

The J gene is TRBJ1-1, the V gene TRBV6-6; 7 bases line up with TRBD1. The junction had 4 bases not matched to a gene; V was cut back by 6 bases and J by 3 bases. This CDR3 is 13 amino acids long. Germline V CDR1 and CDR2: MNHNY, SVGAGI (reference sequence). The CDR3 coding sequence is TGTGCCAGCAGCGACAGGGTGGACACTGAAGCTTTCTTT. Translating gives CASSDRVDTEAFF.

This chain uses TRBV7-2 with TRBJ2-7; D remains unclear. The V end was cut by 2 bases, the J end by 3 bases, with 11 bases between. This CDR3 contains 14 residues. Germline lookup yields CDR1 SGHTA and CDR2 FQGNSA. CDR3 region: CASSLIRNFYEQYF. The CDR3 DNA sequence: TGTGCCAGCAGCTTAATTCGGAATTTCTACGAGCAGTACTTC.

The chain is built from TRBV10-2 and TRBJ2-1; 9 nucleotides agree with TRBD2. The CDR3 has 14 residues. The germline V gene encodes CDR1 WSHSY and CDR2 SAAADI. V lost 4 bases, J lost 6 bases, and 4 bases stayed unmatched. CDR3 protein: CASSGNSGGNEQFF. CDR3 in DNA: TGCGCCAGCAGTGGGAATAGCGGGGGCAATGAGCAGTTCTTC.

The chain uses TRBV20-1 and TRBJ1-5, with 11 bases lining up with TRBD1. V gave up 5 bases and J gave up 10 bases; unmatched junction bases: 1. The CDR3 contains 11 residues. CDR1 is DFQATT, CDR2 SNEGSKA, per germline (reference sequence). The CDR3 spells CSARTGGPQHF. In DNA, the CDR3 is TGCAGTGCTCGGACAGGGGGCCCCCAGCATTTT.